One and the same sample provided the 32 T cell receptor beta chains below, sequenced in a study of OX40 agonist ivuxolimab in advanced cancers. Generated by immunoSEQ multiplex PCR, the TCRdb table keeps only in-frame clones and is missing some. The sample includes 90,000 to 120,000 clones, 90% of them seen just once. The specimen was CD4+ or CD8+ T cells sorted from blood, collected in a trial of the OX40 agonist ivuxolimab. These receptors all come from an adult with an advanced solid tumor such as melanoma, head and neck, liver or kidney cancer.

The chain links TRBV7-9 to TRBJ1-1, with D perhaps TRBD1 (5 bases). V gave up 0 bases and J gave up 0 bases, with 14 bases separating them. The CDR3 extends over 17 amino acids. Germline CDR1 SEHNR, CDR2 FQNEAQ (reference sequence). The CDR3 protein is CASSLAGRARMNTEAFF. The CDR3 DNA sequence: TGTGCCAGCAGCTTAGCAGGCAGGGCGAGGATGAACACTGAAGCTTTCTTT. Drawing the rest from reference TRBV7-9 and TRBJ1-1, the complete variable domain is DTGVSQNPRHKITKRGQNVTFRCDPISEHNRLYWYRQTLGQGPEFLTYFQNEAQLEKSRLLSDRFSAERPKGSFSTLEIQRTEQGDSAMYLCASSLAGRARMNTEAFFGQGTRLTVV.

This chain joins TRBV5-1 and TRBJ2-5, with 8 bases fitting TRBD2. The CDR3 runs to 14 residues. Germline assignment: CDR1 SGHRS and CDR2 YFSETQ. J was trimmed by 2 bases and V by 5 bases; bases with no gene match: 5. CDR3 residues: CASRISGTQETQYF. In DNA form, the CDR3 reads TGCGCCAGCAGAATTAGCGGGACTCAAGAGACCCAGTACTTC.

The gene calls are TRBV15 and TRBJ1-5, with 7 bases lining up with TRBD1. V shed 5 bases and J 2 bases; nucleotides not matched to a gene: 9. The germline V gene encodes CDR1 LNHNV and CDR2 YYDKDF (reference sequence). CDR3 length: 16 amino acids. CDR3 DNA sequence: TGTGCCACCAGCGGGACAGAGGAATTTGGCAATCAGCCCCAGCATTTT. Amino acids: CATSGTEEFGNQPQHF.

This clone was picked up one time. This sequence joins TRBV14 and TRBJ2-4; TRBD2 might be the D (5 bases). The CDR3 has 15 amino acids. Per the germline V gene, CDR1 is SGHDN and CDR2 is FVKESK. V was cut by 3 bases and J by 0 bases, with 9 bases left in between. The CDR3 reads CASSHIGGAKNIQYF. CDR3 coding DNA: TGTGCCAGCAGCCATATAGGAGGAGCCAAAAACATTCAGTACTTC.

This chain uses TRBV19 with TRBJ1-1; D not certain. Germline CDR1 and CDR2: LNHDA and SQIVND (reference sequence). This CDR3 has 15 amino acids. Trimming removed 7 bases at V and 0 bases at J, with 15 bases between. In DNA, the CDR3 is TGTGCCAGTAATTTGGGTACCTACATGAACACTGAAGCTTTCTTT. Protein product: CASNLGTYMNTEAFF.

The table lists this clone with a few counts. The CDR3 sequence is CATRRWTSGSGVYNEQFF. The CDR3 DNA reads TGTGCCACCCGGCGGTGGACTAGCGGGAGCGGCGTCTACAATGAGCAGTTCTTC. This chain uses TRBV19 with TRBJ2-1, with 13 bases lining up with TRBD2. Per the germline V gene, CDR1 is LNHDA and CDR2 is SQIVND (reference sequence). The CDR3 loop spans 18 amino acids. V lost 10 bases and J lost 3; bases outside the gene matches: 15.

The V gene is TRBV7-2, the J gene TRBJ2-1; a weak D match, TRBD2 (5 bases). V was pared by 2 bases and J by 4 bases, with 18 bases between. The germline gives CDR1 SGHTA, CDR2 FQGNSA. This CDR3 has 17 amino acids. The CDR3 DNA sequence: TGTGCCAGCAGCTTAAGGGCCGCAGCGGAAACTTACAATGAGCAGTTCTTC. Its translation is CASSLRAAAETYNEQFF.

V and J are TRBV7-7 and TRBJ2-3, with 7 bases aligning to TRBD2. Trimming took 5 bases from V and 4 from J; bases not matched to a gene: 9. This CDR3 has 15 residues. Germline CDR1 is SSHAT and CDR2 is FNYEAQ (reference sequence). The CDR3 bases are TGTGCCAGCAGCCCCCGAGTAGGGAGGGCAGATACGCAGTATTTT. Encoded protein: CASSPRVGRADTQYF.

The chain joins TRBV5-1 to TRBJ2-3; D is unclear. Germline lookup yields CDR1 SGHRS and CDR2 YFSETQ. V lost 0 bases and J lost 2, with 13 bases in between. This CDR3 has 16 amino acids. This CDR3 reads CASSLGLDGYTDTQYF. CDR3 sequence (DNA): TGCGCCAGCAGCTTGGGCCTGGACGGGTACACAGATACGCAGTATTTT.

The rearrangement joins TRBV25-1 to TRBJ2-7; 9 bases are shared with TRBD2. Germline CDR1 is MGHDK and CDR2 is SYGVNS. The junction had 10 bases not matched to a gene; V was cut back by 2 bases and J by 5 bases. The CDR3 has 16 amino acids. This CDR3 is CASSESSGRYWDEQYF. CDR3 sequence (DNA): TGTGCCAGCAGTGAAAGTAGCGGGAGATATTGGGACGAGCAGTACTTC.

The J gene is TRBJ2-2, the V gene TRBV11-3; the D gene is possibly TRBD2 (6 bases). CDR3 length equals 17 residues. Germline-derived CDR1 and CDR2 are SGHNT and YENEEA. V was shortened by 4 bases and J by 4 bases, with 19 bases between the two germline ends. The DNA of the CDR3 is TGTGCCAGCAGCTCATCCGTTACGGCCGGGGGCACCGGGGAGCTGTTTTTT. Its translation is CASSSSVTAGGTGELFF.

V is TRBV5-5 and J is TRBJ1-5; D ambiguous. The CDR3 length is 14 residues. CDR1 SGHKS and CDR2 YYEKEE come from the germline V gene (reference sequence). Trimming took 5 bases from V and 2 from J, leaving 11 bases between them. The chain's CDR3 is CASRGGLGNQPQHF. The CDR3 DNA follows: TGTGCCAGCAGGGGCGGTTTAGGCAATCAGCCCCAGCATTTT.

The V gene is TRBV6-5, the J gene TRBJ1-3, with D perhaps matching TRBD1 (5 bases). Trimming left V 8 bases short and J 4 bases short, with 12 bases between. The CDR3 runs to 13 residues. CDR1 is MNHEY and CDR2 is SVGAGI in the germline V gene. This CDR3 is CASGSTAGNTIYF. CDR3 DNA sequence: TGTGCCAGCGGATCGACAGCCGGAAACACCATATATTTT.

V usage is TRBV11-2 and J usage is TRBJ1-5; D remains ambiguous. In germline, CDR1 is SGHAT, CDR2 FQNNGV. V was cut by 1 base and J by 7 bases, with 8 bases left in between. This CDR3 has 13 amino acids. In nucleotides, the CDR3 is TGTGCCAGCAGCTTAGCCGGGGAACAGCCCCAGCATTTT. Translating it yields CASSLAGEQPQHF.

V is TRBV5-4 and J is TRBJ1-4; TRBD1 matches at 7 bases. Germline V lookup: CDR1 SGHNT, CDR2 YYREEE (reference sequence). CDR3 length equals 16 residues. The junction had 7 bases not matched to a gene; V was cut back by 4 bases and J by 1 base. This chain's CDR3 is CASSLGGAGTNEKLFF. CDR3 DNA: TGTGCCAGCAGCCTAGGGGGCGCAGGAACTAATGAAAAACTGTTTTTT.

This clone was seen a handful of times. The CDR3 spells CASSYSGSAYEQYF. CDR3 DNA: TGTGCCAGCAGTTACTCGGGATCCGCCTACGAGCAGTACTTC. The V gene is TRBV6-6, the J gene TRBJ2-7; D gene unclear. The CDR3 contains 14 residues. Per germline, CDR1 MNHNY and CDR2 SVGAGI (reference sequence). V was trimmed by 0 bases and J by 2 bases, leaving 8 bases between them.

The chain couples TRBV18 to TRBJ2-6, with TRBD2 identical over 12 bases. V shed 2 bases and J 0 bases; nucleotides not matched to a gene: 11. This CDR3 has 21 amino acids. Germline V CDR1 and CDR2: KGHSH, LQKENI. The CDR3 loop reads CASSPKVLAGGPHSGANVLTF. The CDR3, as DNA: TGTGCCAGCTCACCAAAAGTACTAGCGGGAGGCCCCCACTCTGGGGCCAACGTCCTGACTTTC.

V and J are TRBV7-6 and TRBJ2-1; D is perhaps TRBD2 (6 bases). Germline lookup yields CDR1 SGHVS and CDR2 FNYEAQ. CDR3 length equals 15 residues. Trimming cost V 0 bases and J 7 bases, with 13 bases left between them. The CDR3 sequence is CASSLALGGWNEQFF. The CDR3 DNA sequence: TGTGCCAGCAGCTTAGCGCTGGGGGGATGGAATGAGCAGTTCTTC.

The CDR3 nucleotides read TGTGCCAGCAGCCAGAACAGGGTTGGTAATGAAAAACTGTTTTTT. This sequence encodes CASSQNRVGNEKLFF. This chain joins TRBV5-4 and TRBJ1-4; D might be TRBD1 (6 bases). Trimming took off 4 bases at V and 4 bases at J, with 14 bases between the two ends. CDR1 is SGHNT, CDR2 YYREEE, per germline (reference sequence). The CDR3 contains 15 residues.

The V and J genes are TRBV9 and TRBJ2-1; 10 nucleotides agree with TRBD2. The CDR3 length is 16 residues. Trimming at V came to 4 bases and at J to 2 bases, leaving 6 bases not matched to a gene. Looked up from germline, CDR1 is SGDLS and CDR2 is YYNGEE. CDR3 in DNA: TGTGCCAGCAGCATCTCCGGGACTAGCGCCTACAATGAGCAGTTCTTC. Protein product: CASSISGTSAYNEQFF.

This clone has only one observation. The rearrangement links TRBV11-1 to TRBJ2-1; a weak D match, TRBD1 (6 bases). Between the trimmed V and J ends, which lost 5 bases and 2 bases, there was a span of 13 bases. Germline V gene data show CDR1 as SGHAT and CDR2 as FQDESV (reference sequence). The CDR3 is 15 residues long. The CDR3 spells CASSPDREPYNEQFF. The CDR3 nucleotides are TGTGCCAGCAGCCCGGACAGAGAACCCTACAATGAGCAGTTCTTC.

The chain employs TRBV5-8 and TRBJ2-5; TRBD2 aligns across 8 bases. V dropped 5 bases and J dropped 2; count of bases not matched to a gene: 5. This CDR3 is 14 amino acids long. Per germline, CDR1 SGHTS and CDR2 YDEGEE. This chain's CDR3 is CASREREGQETQYF. In DNA form, the CDR3 reads TGTGCCAGCAGAGAACGGGAGGGACAAGAGACCCAGTACTTC.

This sequence joins TRBV27 and TRBJ1-6; 7 bases align to TRBD1. Trimming cost V 6 bases and J 4 bases; bases outside gene matches: 9. The CDR3 consists of 16 residues. Looked up from germline, CDR1 is MNHEY and CDR2 is SMNVEV (reference sequence). CDR3 in amino acids: CASRDRSGTYNSPLHF. CDR3 sequence (DNA): TGTGCCAGCAGGGACAGGTCTGGGACTTATAATTCACCCCTCCACTTT.

This chain joins TRBV7-2 and TRBJ1-2, with a tentative D call TRBD1 (5 bases). The V gene lost 8 bases and the J gene lost 1 base, with 8 bases spanning the gap. Germline V gene data show CDR1 as SGHTA and CDR2 as FQGNSA. The CDR3 is 12 residues long. The CDR3: CASARDNYGYTF. Here the CDR3 DNA reads TGTGCCAGCGCCAGGGATAACTATGGCTACACCTTC.

The J gene is TRBJ2-3, the V gene TRBV9; no clear D gene. Germline CDR1 SGDLS, CDR2 YYNGEE. The V gene lost 2 bases and the J gene lost 5 bases, with 9 bases spanning the gap. The CDR3 totals 13 residues. The CDR3 sequence is CASSVRMLDTQYF. The CDR3 DNA reads TGTGCCAGCAGCGTTCGCATGTTAGATACGCAGTATTTT.

The gene calls are TRBV7-9 and TRBJ1-1; perhaps TRBD1 as D (5 bases). This CDR3 spans 14 amino acids. The germline V gene has CDR1 SEHNR and CDR2 FQNEAQ (reference sequence). Trimming removed 9 bases from V and 1 base from J, with 15 bases in between. This CDR3 is CASTEGGANTEAFF. The CDR3 bases are TGTGCCAGTACAGAGGGAGGGGCGAACACTGAAGCTTTCTTT.

This clone was seen only once. J is TRBJ2-1 and V is TRBV4-3, with no clear D. Trimming cost V 2 bases and J 8 bases, with 7 bases left between them. From germline, CDR1 is LGHNA and CDR2 YSLEER. The CDR3 is made up of 12 amino acids. The CDR3 region has the DNA TGCGCCAGCAGCCAATGGGTTGATGAGCAGTTCTTC. It encodes CASSQWVDEQFF.

This chain joins TRBV4-3 and TRBJ2-3, with D perhaps matching TRBD2 (5 bases). Trimming removed 4 bases from V and 6 bases from J, with 14 bases in between. The germline V gene encodes CDR1 LGHNA and CDR2 YSLEER. The CDR3 spans 14 residues. CDR3 in DNA: TGCGCCAGCAGCCCCAACGGGGTAGGCGATACGCAGTATTTT. This translates into CASSPNGVGDTQYF.

The chain is built from TRBV5-6 and TRBJ1-1; 10 bases are shared with TRBD1. Trimming removed 2 bases from V and 0 bases from J; junction bases left unmatched: 7. The CDR3 extends over 17 amino acids. Germline CDR1 is SGHDT and CDR2 is YYEEEE. In DNA, the CDR3 is TGTGCCAGCAGCTTCCGGGACAGGGGTTTCATGAACACTGAAGCTTTCTTT. It codes for CASSFRDRGFMNTEAFF.

The chain employs TRBV6-5 and TRBJ2-1; D gene unclear. V was clipped by 6 bases and J by 0 bases, with 9 bases between them. The CDR3 totals 14 residues. Germline assignment: CDR1 MNHEY and CDR2 SVGAGI. This CDR3 reads CASSHDVSYNEQFF. In nucleotides, the CDR3 is TGTGCCAGCAGCCACGACGTCTCCTACAATGAGCAGTTCTTC.

The chain joins TRBV4-1 to TRBJ2-1, with 12 bases identical to TRBD2. The germline V gene has CDR1 MGHRA and CDR2 YSYEKL. J gave up 8 bases and V 1 base, and 9 bases lay outside the gene matches. CDR3 size: 17 residues. The CDR3 loop reads CASSQAATSGSFDEQFF. In DNA, the CDR3 is TGCGCCAGCAGCCAAGCCGCGACTAGCGGGAGTTTCGATGAGCAGTTCTTC.

The chain joins TRBV7-2 to TRBJ2-3; 8 positions match TRBD1. The CDR3 sequence is 15 residues long. Unmatched junction bases numbered 6, after V lost 2 bases and J lost 5 bases. The germline V gene has CDR1 SGHTA and CDR2 FQGNSA. DNA of the CDR3: TGTGCCAGCAGCTTACTGGCAGGGGGCGTAGATACGCAGTATTTT. Amino acids: CASSLLAGGVDTQYF.